A single T cell receptor beta chain is shown here with its context. These data belong to a study of blood T cell repertoires in COVID-19. Study-wide background: Specimens from acute and convalescent COVID-19 originated in the United States, Italy and Spain. Nucleic acid was either cDNA or gDNA, and it came from T cells, B-cell-depleted T cells, or PBMCs.

Original analysis: Reference gene primer amplification in the assay estimated nucleated cell counts. The assay was immunoSEQ multiplex PCR, and TCRdb's table has in-frame clones only and misses some. D and trimming come from the DNA, and the V and J calls and clone size come from that table. The table lists 200,000 or so clones, around 85% of them singletons. V lost 5 bases to trimming and J lost 5 bases; unmatched junction nucleotides: 3. Germline CDR1 and CDR2: MNHEY and SMNVEV (reference sequence). The CDR3 totals 13 residues. Input material: peripheral blood. J is TRBJ1-2 and V is TRBV27, with 9 bases fitting TRBD1. This TCR was sampled from a man between 70 and 80 years old with active or convalescent COVID-19. The CDR3 sequence is CASSDGQGYGYTF. The CDR3 DNA sequence: TGTGCCAGCAGTGACGGACAGGGGTATGGCTACACCTTC.